This is a list of T cell receptor beta chains from one sample in a study of cytomegalovirus exposure and HLA in healthy donors. Repertoires were generated with immunoSEQ multiplex PCR, while TCRdb's copy carries only in-frame clones and drops some. The sample consists of 180,000 or so clones, around three quarters of them appearing once. Sequencing was carried out using PBMCs. Receptors originate from a woman aged 25 to 39 in good health and CMV-seropositive. CDR3s include the opening cysteine and the closing phenylalanine or tryptophan. The order of the fields is D gene, J gene, CDR3 length, clone size, V gene, CDR3 protein, CDR3 DNA. The D gene is left open where the match is weak. Clone size is given for some rows only: seen once, a few or many times, or a class if the clone is expanded.

d_gene: TRBD1
j_gene: TRBJ1-4
len: 13
abundance: -
v_gene: TRBV2
CDR3aa: CASDRGLREKLFF
CDR3nt: TGTGCCAGTGACAGGGGATTAAGGGAAAAACTGTTTTTT

d_gene: -
j_gene: TRBJ1-1
len: 18
abundance: -
v_gene: TRBV27
CDR3aa: CASSRLEGSGALNTEAFF
CDR3nt: TGTGCCAGCAGCCGCCTTGAGGGGTCAGGGGCCCTGAACACTGAAGCTTTCTTT

d_gene: -
j_gene: TRBJ2-5
len: 14
abundance: -
v_gene: TRBV4-1
CDR3aa: CASSQDGAGETQYF
CDR3nt: TGCGCCAGCAGCCAAGATGGAGCGGGAGAGACCCAGTACTTC

d_gene: -
j_gene: TRBJ1-1
len: 14
abundance: -
v_gene: TRBV7-2
CDR3aa: CASSPNVGVTEAFF
CDR3nt: TGTGCCAGCAGCCCAAATGTAGGGGTCACTGAAGCTTTCTTT

d_gene: -
j_gene: TRBJ2-1
len: 16
abundance: once
v_gene: TRBV9
CDR3aa: CASSVQGAGLMGEQFF
CDR3nt: TGTGCCAGCAGCGTCCAAGGGGCAGGGTTGATGGGTGAGCAGTTCTTC

d_gene: -
j_gene: TRBJ2-7
len: 11
abundance: -
v_gene: TRBV6-5
CDR3aa: CASRAAYEQYF
CDR3nt: TGTGCCAGCAGGGCAGCCTACGAGCAGTACTTC

d_gene: -
j_gene: TRBJ2-2
len: 16
abundance: -
v_gene: TRBV7-9
CDR3aa: CASSFWRGLHTGELFF
CDR3nt: TGTGCCAGCAGCTTTTGGCGGGGGCTTCACACCGGGGAGCTGTTTTTT

d_gene: TRBD1
j_gene: TRBJ1-1
len: 16
abundance: -
v_gene: TRBV10-1
CDR3aa: CASSEPRGQKATEAFF
CDR3nt: TGCGCCAGCAGTGAGCCCAGGGGGCAGAAGGCCACTGAAGCTTTCTTT

d_gene: -
j_gene: TRBJ2-1
len: 16
abundance: -
v_gene: TRBV4-3
CDR3aa: CASSQDGAGEDNEQFF
CDR3nt: TGCGCCAGCAGCCAAGATGGCGCAGGGGAAGACAATGAGCAGTTCTTC

d_gene: -
j_gene: TRBJ2-7
len: 11
abundance: -
v_gene: TRBV18
CDR3aa: CASSLKGEQYF
CDR3nt: TGTGCCAGCTCCCTTAAGGGGGAACAGTACTTC

d_gene: -
j_gene: TRBJ2-1
len: 15
abundance: -
v_gene: TRBV19
CDR3aa: CASSIAGAAVNEQFF
CDR3nt: TGTGCCAGTAGTATAGCGGGAGCGGCGGTAAATGAGCAGTTCTTC

d_gene: TRBD2
j_gene: TRBJ2-3
len: 14
abundance: few
v_gene: TRBV6-5
CDR3aa: CASSTGTSGGQQYF
CDR3nt: TGTGCCAGCAGTACCGGGACTAGCGGGGGTCAGCAGTATTTT

d_gene: -
j_gene: TRBJ1-2
len: 13
abundance: -
v_gene: TRBV10-1
CDR3aa: CASSESGGYGYTF
CDR3nt: TGCGCCAGCAGTGAGTCTGGAGGGTATGGCTACACCTTC

d_gene: TRBD1
j_gene: TRBJ1-4
len: 15
abundance: -
v_gene: TRBV4-1
CDR3aa: CASSQDQGAYEKLFF
CDR3nt: TGCGCCAGCAGCCAAGATCAGGGGGCCTATGAAAAACTGTTTTTT

d_gene: -
j_gene: TRBJ2-7
len: 14
abundance: -
v_gene: TRBV6-5
CDR3aa: CASSYFYRAYEQYF
CDR3nt: TGTGCTAGCAGTTACTTTTATCGGGCCTACGAGCAGTACTTC

d_gene: TRBD1
j_gene: TRBJ1-4
len: 15
abundance: -
v_gene: TRBV27
CDR3aa: CASSLFGQGHEKLFF
CDR3nt: TGTGCCAGCAGTTTATTCGGACAGGGGCATGAAAAACTGTTTTTT

d_gene: -
j_gene: TRBJ2-5
len: 12
abundance: -
v_gene: TRBV30
CDR3aa: CACATGAGGQYF
CDR3nt: TGTGCCTGTGCTACCGGGGCCGGAGGGCAGTACTTC

d_gene: TRBD2
j_gene: TRBJ2-1
len: 20
abundance: -
v_gene: TRBV4-3
CDR3aa: CASSHVLVWSSGRFYNEQFF
CDR3nt: TGCGCCAGCAGCCATGTCCTAGTTTGGTCTAGCGGGAGATTCTACAATGAGCAGTTCTTC

d_gene: TRBD2
j_gene: TRBJ2-5
len: 16
abundance: -
v_gene: TRBV6-5
CDR3aa: CASSYSLAGAQETQYF
CDR3nt: TGTGCCAGCAGTTACTCCCTAGCGGGAGCTCAAGAGACCCAGTACTTC

d_gene: TRBD2
j_gene: TRBJ2-3
len: 16
abundance: -
v_gene: TRBV6-1
CDR3aa: CASSQGAGGPADTQYF
CDR3nt: TGTGCCAGCAGTCAAGGGGCGGGAGGACCTGCAGATACGCAGTATTTT

d_gene: -
j_gene: TRBJ1-1
len: 16
abundance: few
v_gene: TRBV19
CDR3aa: CASSMGGPRMNTEAFF
CDR3nt: TGTGCCAGTAGTATGGGAGGCCCACGCATGAACACTGAAGCTTTCTTT

d_gene: -
j_gene: TRBJ2-1
len: 14
abundance: -
v_gene: TRBV6-1
CDR3aa: CASSALGKDSEQFF
CDR3nt: TGTGCCAGCAGTGCGCTAGGTAAGGATAGTGAGCAGTTCTTC

d_gene: -
j_gene: TRBJ1-1
len: 13
abundance: -
v_gene: TRBV6-6
CDR3aa: CASSPPLPGGAFF
CDR3nt: TGTGCCAGCAGCCCTCCCCTACCAGGTGGAGCTTTCTTT

d_gene: -
j_gene: TRBJ2-7
len: 13
abundance: -
v_gene: TRBV15
CDR3aa: CATSRVNTGEQYF
CDR3nt: TGTGCCACCAGCAGAGTGAACACCGGGGAGCAGTACTTC

d_gene: -
j_gene: TRBJ2-7
len: 15
abundance: -
v_gene: TRBV5-6
CDR3aa: CASSLVGQRESEQYF
CDR3nt: TGTGCCAGCAGCTTGGTGGGACAGCGGGAGAGCGAGCAGTACTTC

d_gene: -
j_gene: TRBJ2-3
len: 13
abundance: few
v_gene: TRBV11-2
CDR3aa: CASSLGSADTQYF
CDR3nt: TGTGCCAGCAGCTTAGGGAGTGCAGATACGCAGTATTTT

d_gene: TRBD1
j_gene: TRBJ1-5
len: 14
abundance: -
v_gene: TRBV15
CDR3aa: CATSRSQGNQPQHF
CDR3nt: TGTGCCACCAGCAGATCACAGGGGAATCAGCCCCAGCATTTT

d_gene: TRBD2
j_gene: TRBJ2-1
len: 18
abundance: -
v_gene: TRBV5-1
CDR3aa: CASSLLTGGISSYNEQFF
CDR3nt: TGCGCCAGCAGCTTGTTAACGGGGGGGATTAGCTCCTACAATGAGCAGTTCTTC

d_gene: TRBD2
j_gene: TRBJ2-3
len: 16
abundance: -
v_gene: TRBV5-1
CDR3aa: CASSSTSVMGPDTQYF
CDR3nt: TGCGCCAGCAGCTCGACTAGCGTGATGGGTCCAGATACGCAGTATTTT

d_gene: TRBD1
j_gene: TRBJ2-7
len: 14
abundance: -
v_gene: TRBV27
CDR3aa: CASSPTGALDEQYF
CDR3nt: TGTGCCAGCAGTCCTACAGGGGCTTTGGACGAGCAGTACTTC

d_gene: -
j_gene: TRBJ2-3
len: 13
abundance: -
v_gene: TRBV5-4
CDR3aa: CASRSDSTDTQYF
CDR3nt: TGTGCCAGCCGGAGCGACAGCACAGATACGCAGTATTTT

d_gene: TRBD1
j_gene: TRBJ2-7
len: 18
abundance: -
v_gene: TRBV4-3
CDR3aa: CASSQDPTSPGQPYEQYF
CDR3nt: TGCGCCAGCAGCCAAGATCCTACGTCTCCGGGACAGCCCTACGAGCAGTACTTC

d_gene: -
j_gene: TRBJ2-2
len: 13
abundance: -
v_gene: TRBV6-4
CDR3aa: CASSDSPTGELFF
CDR3nt: TGTGCCAGCAGTGACTCCCCAACAGGGGAGCTGTTTTTT

d_gene: TRBD1
j_gene: TRBJ1-4
len: 15
abundance: -
v_gene: TRBV5-1
CDR3aa: CASSLGTGPNEKLFF
CDR3nt: TGCGCCAGCAGCTTGGGGACAGGGCCGAATGAAAAACTGTTTTTT

d_gene: TRBD2
j_gene: TRBJ2-7
len: 18
abundance: -
v_gene: TRBV7-2
CDR3aa: CASSLEFVTSGSSYEQYF
CDR3nt: TGTGCCAGCAGCTTAGAGTTCGTGACTAGCGGGAGCTCCTACGAGCAGTACTTC

d_gene: TRBD2
j_gene: TRBJ2-3
len: 16
abundance: -
v_gene: TRBV6-5
CDR3aa: CASSYSRLAGGDTQYF
CDR3nt: TGTGCCAGCAGTTACTCGCGACTAGCGGGAGGGGATACGCAGTATTTT

d_gene: -
j_gene: TRBJ1-3
len: 15
abundance: few
v_gene: TRBV9
CDR3aa: CASSPYRVSGNTIYF
CDR3nt: TGTGCCAGCAGCCCATACAGGGTGTCTGGAAACACCATATATTTT

d_gene: -
j_gene: TRBJ2-1
len: 13
abundance: -
v_gene: TRBV4-3
CDR3aa: CASSQDGGNEQFF
CDR3nt: TGCGCCAGCAGCCAAGATGGAGGCAATGAGCAGTTCTTC

d_gene: -
j_gene: TRBJ1-2
len: 14
abundance: -
v_gene: TRBV28
CDR3aa: CASSPEISNYGYTF
CDR3nt: TGTGCCAGCAGTCCAGAAATCTCTAACTATGGCTACACCTTC

d_gene: TRBD1
j_gene: TRBJ1-1
len: 14
abundance: -
v_gene: TRBV30
CDR3aa: CAWSKGQGANEAFF
CDR3nt: TGTGCCTGGAGTAAGGGGCAGGGGGCGAATGAAGCTTTCTTT

d_gene: -
j_gene: TRBJ1-5
len: 15
abundance: -
v_gene: TRBV6-6
CDR3aa: CASRAEGSGNQPQHF
CDR3nt: TGTGCCAGCAGAGCGGAGGGTTCGGGCAATCAGCCCCAGCATTTT

d_gene: TRBD2
j_gene: TRBJ2-7
len: 15
abundance: -
v_gene: TRBV6-5
CDR3aa: CASSLGTSNSYEQYF
CDR3nt: TGTGCCAGCAGTTTGGGGACTAGCAACTCCTACGAGCAGTACTTC

d_gene: TRBD1
j_gene: TRBJ2-7
len: 11
abundance: few
v_gene: TRBV20-1
CDR3aa: CRGQGGNEQYF
CDR3nt: TGCAGGGGACAGGGTGGAAACGAGCAGTACTTC

d_gene: -
j_gene: TRBJ1-2
len: 10
abundance: -
v_gene: TRBV2
CDR3aa: CASSDYGYTF
CDR3nt: TGTGCCAGCAGCGACTATGGCTACACCTTC

d_gene: -
j_gene: TRBJ2-1
len: 14
abundance: -
v_gene: TRBV9
CDR3aa: CASSPSGLDNEQFF
CDR3nt: TGTGCCAGCAGCCCCTCGGGACTCGACAATGAGCAGTTCTTC

d_gene: -
j_gene: TRBJ2-7
len: 14
abundance: -
v_gene: TRBV11-2
CDR3aa: CASSLDPGGHEQYF
CDR3nt: TGTGCCAGCAGCTTAGACCCAGGGGGGCACGAGCAGTACTTC